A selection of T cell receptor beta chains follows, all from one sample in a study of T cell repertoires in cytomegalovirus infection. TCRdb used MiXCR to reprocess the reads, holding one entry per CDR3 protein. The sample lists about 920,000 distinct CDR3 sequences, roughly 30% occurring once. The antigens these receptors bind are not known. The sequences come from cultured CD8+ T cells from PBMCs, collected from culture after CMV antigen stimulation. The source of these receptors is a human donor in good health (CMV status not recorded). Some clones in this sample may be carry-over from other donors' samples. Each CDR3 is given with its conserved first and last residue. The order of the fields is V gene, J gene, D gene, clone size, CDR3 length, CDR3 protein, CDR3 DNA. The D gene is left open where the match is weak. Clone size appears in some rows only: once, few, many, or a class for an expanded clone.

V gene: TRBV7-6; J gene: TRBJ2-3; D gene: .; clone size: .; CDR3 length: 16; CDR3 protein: CASSSLLWFPTGTQYF; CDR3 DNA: TGTGCCAGCAGCTCCCTGTTGTGGTTTCCCACAGGTACGCAGTATTTT
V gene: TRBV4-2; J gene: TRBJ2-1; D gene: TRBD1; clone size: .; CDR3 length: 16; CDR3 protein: CASSQERGTGSNEQFF; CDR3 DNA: TGTGCCAGCAGCCAAGAAAGAGGGACAGGAAGCAATGAGCAGTTCTTC
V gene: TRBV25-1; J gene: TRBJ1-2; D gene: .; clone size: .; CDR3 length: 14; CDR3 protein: CASSERLRNYGYTF; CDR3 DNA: TGTGCCAGCAGTGAACGCCTGAGGAACTATGGCTACACCTTC
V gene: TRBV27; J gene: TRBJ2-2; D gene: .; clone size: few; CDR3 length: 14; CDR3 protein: CASSFGVSTGELFF; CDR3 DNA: TGTGCCAGCAGTTTCGGGGTTAGCACCGGGGAGCTGTTTTTT
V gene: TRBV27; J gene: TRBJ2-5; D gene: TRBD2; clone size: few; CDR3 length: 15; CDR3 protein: CASSRQAGGGETQYF; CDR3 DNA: TGTGCCAGCAGTCGACAAGCGGGGGGCGGGGAGACCCAGTACTTC
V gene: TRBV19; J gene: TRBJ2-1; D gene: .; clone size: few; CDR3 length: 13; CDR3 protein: CASSIVPRNEQFF; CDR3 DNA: TGTGCCAGTAGTATAGTACCGAGGAATGAGCAGTTCTTC
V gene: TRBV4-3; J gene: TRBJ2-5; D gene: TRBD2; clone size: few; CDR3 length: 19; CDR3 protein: CASSQDLFSLAGTQETQYF; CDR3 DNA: TGCGCCAGCAGCCAAGATCTTTTTTCGCTAGCGGGGACCCAAGAGACCCAGTACTTC
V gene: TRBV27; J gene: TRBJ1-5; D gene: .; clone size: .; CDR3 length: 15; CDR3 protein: CASRLSSYSNQPQHF; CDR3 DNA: TGTGCCAGCAGGTTGAGCAGTTATAGCAATCAGCCCCAGCATTTT
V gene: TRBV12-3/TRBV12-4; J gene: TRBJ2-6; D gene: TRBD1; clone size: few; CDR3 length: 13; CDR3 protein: CALTGQPSNVLTF; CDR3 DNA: TGTGCGCTAACGGGACAGCCATCCAACGTCCTGACTTTC
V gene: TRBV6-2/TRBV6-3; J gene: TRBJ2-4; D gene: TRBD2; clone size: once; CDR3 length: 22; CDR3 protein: CASSYTINPGLAGGIAKNIQYF; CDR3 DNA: TGTGCCAGCAGTTACACTATTAACCCCGGACTAGCGGGGGGCATAGCCAAAAACATTCAGTACTTC
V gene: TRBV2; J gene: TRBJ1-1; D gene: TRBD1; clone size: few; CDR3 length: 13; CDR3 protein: CASIKDRGAEAFF; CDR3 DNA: TGTGCCAGCATAAAGGACAGGGGCGCTGAAGCTTTCTTT
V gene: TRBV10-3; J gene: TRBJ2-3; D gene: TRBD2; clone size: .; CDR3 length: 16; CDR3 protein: CAISESGTSGQDTQYF; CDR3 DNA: TGTGCCATCAGTGAGTCTGGGACTAGCGGGCAAGATACGCAGTATTTT
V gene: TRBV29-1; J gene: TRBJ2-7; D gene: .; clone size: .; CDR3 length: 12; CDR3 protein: CSVEDLGEGQYF; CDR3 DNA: TGCAGCGTTGAAGATCTGGGAGAAGGGCAGTACTTC
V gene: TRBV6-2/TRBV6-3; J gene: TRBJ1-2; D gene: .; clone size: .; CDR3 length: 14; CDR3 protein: CASSLQGAIEGYTF; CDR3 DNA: TGTGCCAGCAGTTTACAAGGGGCCATAGAGGGCTACACCTTC
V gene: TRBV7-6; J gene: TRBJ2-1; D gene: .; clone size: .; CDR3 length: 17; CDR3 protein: CASSLATLFNSYNEQFF; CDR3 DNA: TGTGCCAGCAGCTTAGCAACCCTTTTTAACTCCTACAATGAGCAGTTCTTC
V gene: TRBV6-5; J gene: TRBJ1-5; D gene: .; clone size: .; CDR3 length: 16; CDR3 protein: CASTPLRRGRNQPQHF; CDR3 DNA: TGTGCCAGCACCCCCCTCCGGAGGGGACGGAATCAGCCCCAGCATTTT
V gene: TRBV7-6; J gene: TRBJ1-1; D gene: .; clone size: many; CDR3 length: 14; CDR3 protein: CASSQRRANTEAFF; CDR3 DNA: TGTGCCAGCAGCCAGAGAAGGGCAAACACTGAAGCTTTCTTT
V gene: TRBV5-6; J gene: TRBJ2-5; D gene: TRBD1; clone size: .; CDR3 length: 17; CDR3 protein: CASSLVHRGPYQETQYF; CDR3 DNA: TGTGCCAGCAGCTTGGTTCACAGGGGACCCTACCAAGAGACCCAGTACTTC
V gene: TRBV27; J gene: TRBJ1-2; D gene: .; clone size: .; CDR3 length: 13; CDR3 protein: CASSGVAGGGYTF; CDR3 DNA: TGTGCCAGCTCAGGGGTGGCGGGAGGAGGCTACACCTTC
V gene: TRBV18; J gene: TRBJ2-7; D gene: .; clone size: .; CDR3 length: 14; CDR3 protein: CASSPPNTDYEQYF; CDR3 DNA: TGTGCCAGCTCACCACCGAATACCGACTACGAGCAGTACTTC
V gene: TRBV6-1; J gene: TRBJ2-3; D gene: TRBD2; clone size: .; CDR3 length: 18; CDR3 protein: CASSDRFEAGGHTDTQYF; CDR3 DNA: TGTGCCAGCAGTGATCGGTTCGAAGCGGGGGGGCACACAGATACGCAGTATTTT
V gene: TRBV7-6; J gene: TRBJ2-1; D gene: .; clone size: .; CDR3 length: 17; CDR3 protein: CASSLGSRGGMYNEQFF; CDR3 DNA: TGTGCCAGCAGCTTAGGATCGAGGGGGGGTATGTACAATGAGCAGTTCTTC
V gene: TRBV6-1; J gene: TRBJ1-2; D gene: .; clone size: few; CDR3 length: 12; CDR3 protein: CASSVDRLSYTF; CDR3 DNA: TGTGCCAGCAGTGTTGACAGGCTCTCCTACACCTTC
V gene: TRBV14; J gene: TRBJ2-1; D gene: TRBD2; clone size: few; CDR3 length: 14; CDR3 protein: CASSQTGGGDEQFF; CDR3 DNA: TGTGCCAGCAGCCAAACGGGCGGGGGAGATGAGCAGTTCTTC
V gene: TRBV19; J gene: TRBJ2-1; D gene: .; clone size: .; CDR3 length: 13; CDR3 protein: CASSINEARGQFF; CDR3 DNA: TGTGCCAGTAGTATCAACGAAGCAAGGGGGCAGTTCTTC
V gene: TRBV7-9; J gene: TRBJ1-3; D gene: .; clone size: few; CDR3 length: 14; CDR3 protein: CVASGTDSGNTIYF; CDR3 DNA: TGTGTCGCTTCCGGGACTGACTCTGGAAACACCATATATTTT
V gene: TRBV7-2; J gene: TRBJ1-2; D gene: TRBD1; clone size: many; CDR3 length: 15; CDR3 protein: CASSLGPGGGYGYTF; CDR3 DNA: TGTGCCAGCAGCTTAGGGCCAGGGGGCGGCTATGGCTACACCTTC
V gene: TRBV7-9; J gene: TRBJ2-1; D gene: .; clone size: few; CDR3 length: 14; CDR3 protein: CASSLIGKGNEQFF; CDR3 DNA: TGTGCCAGCAGCTTAATTGGGAAGGGCAATGAGCAGTTCTTC
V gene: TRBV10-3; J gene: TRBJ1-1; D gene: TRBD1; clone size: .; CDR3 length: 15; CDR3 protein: CAIRYLDRGNTEAFF; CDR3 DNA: TGTGCCATCAGGTATTTAGACAGGGGGAACACTGAAGCTTTCTTT
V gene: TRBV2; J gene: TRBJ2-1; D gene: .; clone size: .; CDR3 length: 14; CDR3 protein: CASPQHTGANEQFF; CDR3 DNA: TGTGCCAGCCCCCAGCACACAGGAGCTAATGAGCAGTTCTTC
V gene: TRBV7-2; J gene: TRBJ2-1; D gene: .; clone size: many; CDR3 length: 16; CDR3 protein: CASSPPSGSSYNEQFF; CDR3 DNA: TGTGCCAGCAGCCCACCCTCGGGTTCCTCCTACAATGAGCAGTTCTTC
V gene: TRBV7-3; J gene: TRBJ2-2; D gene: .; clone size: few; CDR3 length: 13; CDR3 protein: CASSPQGSGELFF; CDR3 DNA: TGTGCCAGCAGCCCCCAGGGCTCCGGGGAGCTGTTTTTT
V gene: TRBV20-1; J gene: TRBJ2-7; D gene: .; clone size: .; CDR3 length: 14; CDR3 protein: CSARDRGGMREQYF; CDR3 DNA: TGCAGTGCTAGAGATCGAGGGGGAATGAGGGAGCAGTACTTC
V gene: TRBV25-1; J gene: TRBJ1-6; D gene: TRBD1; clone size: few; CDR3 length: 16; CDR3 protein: CASSETGGFYNSPLHF; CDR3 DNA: TGTGCCAGCAGTGAAACAGGGGGCTTCTATAATTCACCCCTCCACTTT
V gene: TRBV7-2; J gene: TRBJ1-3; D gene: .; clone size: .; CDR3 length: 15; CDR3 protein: CASSFGEGTGNTIYF; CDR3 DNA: TGTGCCAGCAGCTTTGGGGAGGGTACTGGAAACACCATATATTTT
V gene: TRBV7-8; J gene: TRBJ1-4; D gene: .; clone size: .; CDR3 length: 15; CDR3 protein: CASRLYSATNEKLFF; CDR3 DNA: TGTGCCAGCAGACTATACAGTGCAACTAATGAAAAACTGTTTTTT
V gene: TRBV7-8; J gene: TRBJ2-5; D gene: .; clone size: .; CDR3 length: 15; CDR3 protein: CASSPRLRAQETQYF; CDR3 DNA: TGTGCCAGCAGCCCCAGACTTCGCGCACAAGAGACCCAGTACTTC
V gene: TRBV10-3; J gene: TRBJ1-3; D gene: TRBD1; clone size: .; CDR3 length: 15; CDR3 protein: CAIKHGQGVGNTIYF; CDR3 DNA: TGTGCCATCAAACATGGACAGGGTGTTGGAAACACCATATATTTT
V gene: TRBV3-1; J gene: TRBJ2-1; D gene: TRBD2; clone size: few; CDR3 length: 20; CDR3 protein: CASSQVALAGGTSSYNEQFF; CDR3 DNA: TGTGCCAGCAGCCAAGTAGCACTAGCGGGGGGCACGAGCTCCTACAATGAGCAGTTCTTC
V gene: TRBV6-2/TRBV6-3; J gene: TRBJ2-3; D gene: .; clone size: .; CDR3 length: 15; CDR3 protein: CASSYSTASTDTQYF; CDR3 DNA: TGTGCCAGCAGTTACTCGACCGCTAGCACAGATACGCAGTATTTT
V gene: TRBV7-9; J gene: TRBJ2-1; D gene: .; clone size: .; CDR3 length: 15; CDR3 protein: CASEAAKNGGNEQFF; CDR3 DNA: TGTGCCAGCGAAGCGGCCAAAAACGGGGGCAATGAGCAGTTCTTC
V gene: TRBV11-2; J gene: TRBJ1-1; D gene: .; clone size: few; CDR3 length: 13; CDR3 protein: CASSSGPDPEAFF; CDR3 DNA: TGTGCCAGCAGCTCAGGGCCCGACCCCGAAGCTTTCTTT
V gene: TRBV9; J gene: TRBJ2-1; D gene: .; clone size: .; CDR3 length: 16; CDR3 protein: CASSPRTGITYNEQFF; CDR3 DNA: TGTGCCAGCAGCCCTCGGACCGGGATCACTTACAATGAGCAGTTCTTC
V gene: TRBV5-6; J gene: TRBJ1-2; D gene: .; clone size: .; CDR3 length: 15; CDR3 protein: CASSLGTRSNYGYTF; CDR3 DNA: TGTGCCAGCAGCTTGGGGACGCGAAGTAACTATGGCTACACCTTC
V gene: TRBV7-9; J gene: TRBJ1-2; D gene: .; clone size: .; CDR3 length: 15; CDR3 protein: CASTLEGGTNYGYTF; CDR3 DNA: TGTGCCAGCACCCTAGAGGGGGGCACGAACTATGGCTACACCTTC
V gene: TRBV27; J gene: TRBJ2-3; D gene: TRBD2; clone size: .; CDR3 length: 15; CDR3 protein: CASKVERGDTDTQYF; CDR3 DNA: TGTGCCAGCAAGGTCGAGCGGGGGGACACAGATACGCAGTATTTT
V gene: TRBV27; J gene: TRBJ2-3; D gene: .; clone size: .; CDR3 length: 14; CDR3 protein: CASSPISDPDTQYF; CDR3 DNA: TGTGCCAGCAGTCCTATTTCGGATCCAGATACGCAGTATTTT
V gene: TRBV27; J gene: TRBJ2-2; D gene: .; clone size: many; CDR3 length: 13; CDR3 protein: CASSFGGTGELFF; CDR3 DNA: TGTGCCAGCAGCTTTGGCGGGACCGGGGAGCTGTTTTTT
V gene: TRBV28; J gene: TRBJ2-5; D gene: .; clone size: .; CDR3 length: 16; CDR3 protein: CASSFTVGPGRETQYF; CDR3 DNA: TGTGCCAGCAGTTTTACTGTGGGACCAGGGAGAGAGACCCAGTACTTC
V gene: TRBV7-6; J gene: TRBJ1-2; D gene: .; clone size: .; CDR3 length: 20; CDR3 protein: CASSQTDGRLREGSNYGYTF; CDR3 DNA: TGTGCCAGCAGCCAAACCGACGGGCGGCTTAGAGAAGGGTCTAACTATGGCTACACCTTC
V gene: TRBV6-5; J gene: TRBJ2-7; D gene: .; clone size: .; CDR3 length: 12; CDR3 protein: CASGADPYEQYF; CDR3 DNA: TGTGCCAGCGGGGCAGACCCCTACGAGCAGTACTTC
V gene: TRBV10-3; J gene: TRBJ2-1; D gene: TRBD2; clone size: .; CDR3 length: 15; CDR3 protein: CATAEGVGGDNEQFF; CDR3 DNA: TGTGCCACAGCCGAAGGGGTTGGGGGGGACAATGAGCAGTTCTTC